This T cell receptor (beta chain) was retrieved from a study of monozygotic twins with inflammatory bowel disease. TCRdb reprocessed the 5' RACE reads; each CDR3 protein has one entry and no DNA is given. Its listing shows a few hundred thousand distinct CDR3 sequences. The germline V gene encodes CDR1 SNHLY and CDR2 FYNNEI. This CDR3 contains 14 residues. The rearrangement joins TRBV2 to TRBJ2-5; TCRdb indicates TRBD1, and absent DNA this call remains unverified. This receptor was obtained from a human donor with ulcerative colitis or Crohn's disease, or a healthy co-twin of an affected twin (not recorded which). The sample consisted of blood. The CDR3 loop reads CASRLNRDTQAQYF.